This is a list of T cell receptor beta chains from one sample in a study of blood T cell repertoires in COVID-19. Method: immunoSEQ multiplex PCR; TCRdb's copy keeps in-frame clones and lacks some. Of approximately 280,000 clones listed, 75% to 90% were seen once; the top ten hold approximately 2%. Sequenced: peripheral blood. These receptors all stem from a man aged 50 to 60 with acute or convalescent COVID-19. CDR3s include the opening cysteine and the closing phenylalanine or tryptophan. A clone size is listed for some rows: how often the clone was seen (once, few, many), or a class if it is expanded.

J gene	CDR3 length	V gene	clone size	CDR3 protein
TRBJ2-7	15	TRBV11-3	-	CASSPGRGGPNEQYF
TRBJ2-1	16	TRBV4-1	few	CASSHTGSSSYNEQFF
TRBJ1-1	15	TRBV2	-	CASRQGVALDTEAFF
TRBJ1-2	12	TRBV4-1	-	CASSQVNSGYTF
TRBJ2-7	16	TRBV27	-	CASSLSRLALAYEQYF
TRBJ1-5	15	TRBV2	-	CASSEAGGMGQPQHF
TRBJ2-1	15	TRBV7-9	-	CASSLGLAGAHEQFF
TRBJ1-3	15	TRBV29-1	-	CSVVGTPSSGNTIYF
TRBJ2-1	17	TRBV21-1	-	CASSKRRGGRPYNEQFF
TRBJ1-2	13	TRBV25-1	-	CASIGPQNYGYTF
TRBJ2-3	12	TRBV3-1/TRBV3-2	-	CASSPSTDTQYF
TRBJ2-3	14	TRBV3-1/TRBV3-2	-	CASGTSGAADTQYF
TRBJ2-5	14	TRBV24-1	-	CATSEATGGETQYF
TRBJ2-7	14	TRBV5-1	-	CASSLKTGIGEQYF
TRBJ2-5	14	TRBV3-1/TRBV3-2	-	CASSKPGNWETQYF
TRBJ1-2	14	TRBV7-9	-	CASSPGEGLHGYTF
TRBJ2-5	14	TRBV18	-	CASSPDRAGETQYF